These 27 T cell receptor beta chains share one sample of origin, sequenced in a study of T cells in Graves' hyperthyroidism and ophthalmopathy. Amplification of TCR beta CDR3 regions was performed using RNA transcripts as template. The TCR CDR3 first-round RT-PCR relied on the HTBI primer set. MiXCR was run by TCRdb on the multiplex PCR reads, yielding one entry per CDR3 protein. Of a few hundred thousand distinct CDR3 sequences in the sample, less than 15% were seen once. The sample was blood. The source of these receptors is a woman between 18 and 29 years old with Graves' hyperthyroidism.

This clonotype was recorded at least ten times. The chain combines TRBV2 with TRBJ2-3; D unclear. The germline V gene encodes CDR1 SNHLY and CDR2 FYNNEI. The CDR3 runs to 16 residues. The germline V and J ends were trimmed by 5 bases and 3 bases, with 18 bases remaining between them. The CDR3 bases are TGTGCCAGCAGTCAGAGTGGACCCTTGAAAACAGATACGCAGTATTTT. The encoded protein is CASSQSGPLKTDTQYF.

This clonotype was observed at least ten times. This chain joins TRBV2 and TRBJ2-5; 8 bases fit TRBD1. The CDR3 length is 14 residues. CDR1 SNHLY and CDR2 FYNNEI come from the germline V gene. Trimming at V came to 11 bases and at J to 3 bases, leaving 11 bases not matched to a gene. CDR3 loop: CAVPRGQGKETQYF. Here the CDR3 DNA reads TGTGCCGTGCCCCGCGGACAGGGTAAAGAGACCCAGTACTTC.

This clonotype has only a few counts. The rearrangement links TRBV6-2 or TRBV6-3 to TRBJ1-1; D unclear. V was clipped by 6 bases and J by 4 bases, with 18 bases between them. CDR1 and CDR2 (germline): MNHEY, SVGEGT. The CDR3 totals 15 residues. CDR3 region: CASRTLILLGTEAFF. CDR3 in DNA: TGTGCCAGCAGGACATTGATACTTTTGGGCACTGAAGCTTTCTTT.

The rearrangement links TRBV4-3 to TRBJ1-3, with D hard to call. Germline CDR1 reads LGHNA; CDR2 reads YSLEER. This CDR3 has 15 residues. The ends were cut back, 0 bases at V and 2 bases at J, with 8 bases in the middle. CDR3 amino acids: CASSQDAPPGNTIYF. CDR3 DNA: TGCGCCAGCAGCCAAGATGCCCCACCTGGAAACACCATATATTTT.

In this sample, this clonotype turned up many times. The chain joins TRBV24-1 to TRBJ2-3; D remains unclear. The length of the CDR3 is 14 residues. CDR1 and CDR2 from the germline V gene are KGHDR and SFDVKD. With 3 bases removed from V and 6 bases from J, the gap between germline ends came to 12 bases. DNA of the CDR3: TGTGCCACCAGTGATACTGACCCAGACGATACGCAGTATTTT. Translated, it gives CATSDTDPDDTQYF.

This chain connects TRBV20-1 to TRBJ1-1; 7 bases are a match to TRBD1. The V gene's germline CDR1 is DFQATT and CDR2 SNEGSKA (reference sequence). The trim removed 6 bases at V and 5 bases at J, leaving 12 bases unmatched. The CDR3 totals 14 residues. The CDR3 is CSAEKNRGRTEAFF. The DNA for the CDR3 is TGCAGTGCAGAAAAAAACAGGGGCCGAACTGAAGCTTTCTTT.

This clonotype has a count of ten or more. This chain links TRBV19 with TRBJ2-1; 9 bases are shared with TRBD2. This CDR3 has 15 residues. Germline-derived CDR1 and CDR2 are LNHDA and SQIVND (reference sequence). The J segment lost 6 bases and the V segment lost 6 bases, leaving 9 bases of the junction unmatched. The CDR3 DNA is TGTGCCAGTAGAGTAACGGCGGGGGGGCGCAATGAGCAGTTCTTC. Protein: CASRVTAGGRNEQFF.

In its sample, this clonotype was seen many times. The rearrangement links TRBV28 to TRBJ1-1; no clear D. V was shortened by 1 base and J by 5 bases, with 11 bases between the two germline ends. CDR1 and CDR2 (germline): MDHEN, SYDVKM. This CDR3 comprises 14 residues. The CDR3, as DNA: TGTGCCAGCAGTTTATACGGGGTGGGTACTGAAGCTTTCTTT. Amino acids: CASSLYGVGTEAFF.

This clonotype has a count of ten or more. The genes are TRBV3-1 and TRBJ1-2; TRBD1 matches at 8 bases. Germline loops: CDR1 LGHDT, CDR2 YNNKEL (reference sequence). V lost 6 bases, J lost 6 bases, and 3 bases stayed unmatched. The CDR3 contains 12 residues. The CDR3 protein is CASRQGADGYTF. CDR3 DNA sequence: TGTGCCAGCAGGCAGGGGGCGGATGGCTACACCTTC.

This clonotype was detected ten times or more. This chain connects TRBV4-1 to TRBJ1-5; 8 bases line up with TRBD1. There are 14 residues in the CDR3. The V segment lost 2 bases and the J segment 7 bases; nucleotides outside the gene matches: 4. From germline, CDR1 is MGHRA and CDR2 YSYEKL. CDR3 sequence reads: CASSQIQGEQPQHF. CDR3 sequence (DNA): TGCGCCAGCAGCCAAATACAGGGGGAACAGCCCCAGCATTTT.

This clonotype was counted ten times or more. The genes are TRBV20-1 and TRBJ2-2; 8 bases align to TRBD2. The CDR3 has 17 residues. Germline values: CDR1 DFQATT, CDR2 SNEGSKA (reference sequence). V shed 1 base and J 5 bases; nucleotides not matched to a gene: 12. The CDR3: CSARAAGVSSDTGELFF. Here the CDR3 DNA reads TGCAGTGCTAGAGCAGCGGGGGTTTCCTCTGATACCGGGGAGCTGTTTTTT.

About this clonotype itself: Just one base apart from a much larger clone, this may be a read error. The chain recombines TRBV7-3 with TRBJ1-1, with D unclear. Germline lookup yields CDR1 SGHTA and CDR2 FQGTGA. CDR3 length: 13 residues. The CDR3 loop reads CANSSQLNTEAFF. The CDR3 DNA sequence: TGTGCCAACAGCTCCCAGCTGAACACTGAAGCTTTCTTT.

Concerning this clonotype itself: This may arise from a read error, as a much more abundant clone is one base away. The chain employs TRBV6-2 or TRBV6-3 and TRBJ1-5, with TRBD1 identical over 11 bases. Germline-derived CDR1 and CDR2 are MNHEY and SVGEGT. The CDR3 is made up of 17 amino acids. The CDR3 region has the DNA TGTACCAGCAACTATCAGGGACAGGGGGAGGGAGATCAGCCCCAGCATTTT. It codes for CTSNYQGQGEGDQPQHF.

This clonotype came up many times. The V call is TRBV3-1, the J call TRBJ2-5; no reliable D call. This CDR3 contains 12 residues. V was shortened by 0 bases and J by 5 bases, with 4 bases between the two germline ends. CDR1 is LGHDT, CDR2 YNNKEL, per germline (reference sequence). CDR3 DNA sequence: TGTGCCAGCAGCCAAGATGTTGAGACCCAGTACTTC. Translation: CASSQDVETQYF.

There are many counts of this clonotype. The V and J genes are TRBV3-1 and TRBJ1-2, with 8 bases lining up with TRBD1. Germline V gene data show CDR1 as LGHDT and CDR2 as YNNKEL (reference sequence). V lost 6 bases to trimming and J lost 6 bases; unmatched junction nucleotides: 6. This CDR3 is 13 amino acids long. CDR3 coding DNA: TGTGCCAGCAGGCGCGACAGGGGTGATGGCTACACCTTC. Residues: CASRRDRGDGYTF.

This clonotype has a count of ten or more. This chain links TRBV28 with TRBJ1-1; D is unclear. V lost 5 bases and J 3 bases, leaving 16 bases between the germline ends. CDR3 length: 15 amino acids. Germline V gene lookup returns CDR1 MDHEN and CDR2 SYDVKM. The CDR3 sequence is CASSPQGWPDTEAFF. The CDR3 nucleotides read TGTGCCAGCAGTCCCCAAGGCTGGCCGGACACTGAAGCTTTCTTT. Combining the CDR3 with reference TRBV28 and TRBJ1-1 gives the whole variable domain DVKVTQSSRYLVKRTGEKVFLECVQDMDHENMFWYRQDPGLGLRLIYFSYDVKMKEKGDIPEGYSVSREKKERFSLILESASTNQTSMYLCASSPQGWPDTEAFFGQGTRLTVV.

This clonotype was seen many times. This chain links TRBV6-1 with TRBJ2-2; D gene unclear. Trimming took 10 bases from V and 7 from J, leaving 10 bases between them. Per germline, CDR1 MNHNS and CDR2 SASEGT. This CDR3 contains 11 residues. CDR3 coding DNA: TGTGCCACCTGGGATCGCGGGGAGCTGTTTTTT. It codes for CATWDRGELFF.

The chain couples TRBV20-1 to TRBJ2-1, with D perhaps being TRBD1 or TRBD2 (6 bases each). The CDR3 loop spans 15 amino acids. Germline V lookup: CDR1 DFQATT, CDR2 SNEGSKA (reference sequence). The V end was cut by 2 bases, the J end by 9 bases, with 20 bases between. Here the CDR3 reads CSARSIGGGETEQFF. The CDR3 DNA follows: TGCAGTGCTAGATCTATCGGGGGCGGTGAAACTGAGCAGTTCTTC.

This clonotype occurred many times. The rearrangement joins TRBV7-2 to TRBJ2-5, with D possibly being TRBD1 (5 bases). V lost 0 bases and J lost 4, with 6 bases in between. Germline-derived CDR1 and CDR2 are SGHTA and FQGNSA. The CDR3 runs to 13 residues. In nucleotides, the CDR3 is TGTGCCAGCAGCTTAGCACAGGCAGAGACCCAGTACTTC. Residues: CASSLAQAETQYF. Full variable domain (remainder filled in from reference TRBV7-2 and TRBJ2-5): GAGVSQSPSNKVTEKGKDVELRCDPISGHTALYWYRQSLGQGLEFLIYFQGNSAPDKSGLPSDRFSAERTGGSVSTLTIQRTQQEDSAVYLCASSLAQAETQYFGPGTRLLVL.

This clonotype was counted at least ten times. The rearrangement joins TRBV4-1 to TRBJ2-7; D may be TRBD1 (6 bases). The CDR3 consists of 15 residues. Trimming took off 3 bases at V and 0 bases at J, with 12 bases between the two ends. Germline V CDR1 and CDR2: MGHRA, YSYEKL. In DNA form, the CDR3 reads TGCGCCAGCAGCCACAGGGGCCCATTCTCCTACGAGCAGTACTTC. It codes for CASSHRGPFSYEQYF.

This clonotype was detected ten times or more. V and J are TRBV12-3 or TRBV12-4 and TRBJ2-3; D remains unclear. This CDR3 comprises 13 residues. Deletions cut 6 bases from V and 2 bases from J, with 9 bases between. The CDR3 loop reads CASSRLPTDTQYF. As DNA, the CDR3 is TGTGCCAGCAGCAGGTTGCCCACAGATACGCAGTATTTT.

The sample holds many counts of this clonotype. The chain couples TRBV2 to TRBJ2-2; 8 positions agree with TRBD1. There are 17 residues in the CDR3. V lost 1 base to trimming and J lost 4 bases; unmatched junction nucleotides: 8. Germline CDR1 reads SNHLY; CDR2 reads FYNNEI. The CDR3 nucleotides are TGTGCCAGCAGTGAAGGTGGTCAGGGGGCGGGCACCGGGGAGCTGTTTTTT. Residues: CASSEGGQGAGTGELFF.

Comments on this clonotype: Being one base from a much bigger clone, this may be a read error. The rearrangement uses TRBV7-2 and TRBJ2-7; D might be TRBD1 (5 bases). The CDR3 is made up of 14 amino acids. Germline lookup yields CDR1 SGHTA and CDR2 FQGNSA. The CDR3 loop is CASSFGHQSYERYF. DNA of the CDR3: TGTGCCAGCAGCTTTGGACACCAGTCCTACGAGCGGTACTTC.

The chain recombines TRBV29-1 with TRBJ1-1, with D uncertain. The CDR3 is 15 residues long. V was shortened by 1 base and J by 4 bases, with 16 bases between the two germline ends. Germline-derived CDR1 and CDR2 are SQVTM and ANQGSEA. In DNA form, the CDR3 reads TGCAGCGTTGAAGTTGAGGCAGGAGTAGGCACTGAAGCTTTCTTT. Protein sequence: CSVEVEAGVGTEAFF.

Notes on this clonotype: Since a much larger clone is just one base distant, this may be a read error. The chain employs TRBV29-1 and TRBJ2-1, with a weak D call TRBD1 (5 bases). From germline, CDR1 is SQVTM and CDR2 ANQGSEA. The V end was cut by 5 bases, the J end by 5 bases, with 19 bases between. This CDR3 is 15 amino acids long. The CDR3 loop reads CSVRAAGKGNNEQFF. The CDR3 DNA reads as TGCAGCGTTAGGGCAGCAGGGAAAGGCAACAATGAGCAGTTCTTC.

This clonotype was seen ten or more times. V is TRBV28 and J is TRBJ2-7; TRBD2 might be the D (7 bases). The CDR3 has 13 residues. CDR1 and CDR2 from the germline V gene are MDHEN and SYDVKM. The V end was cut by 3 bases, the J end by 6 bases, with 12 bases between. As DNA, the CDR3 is TGTGCCAGCAGTTTTGGGGGGGCGCGCGAGCAGTACTTC. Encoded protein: CASSFGGAREQYF. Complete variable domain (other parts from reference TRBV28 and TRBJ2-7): DVKVTQSSRYLVKRTGEKVFLECVQDMDHENMFWYRQDPGLGLRLIYFSYDVKMKEKGDIPEGYSVSREKKERFSLILESASTNQTSMYLCASSFGGAREQYFGPGTRLTVT.

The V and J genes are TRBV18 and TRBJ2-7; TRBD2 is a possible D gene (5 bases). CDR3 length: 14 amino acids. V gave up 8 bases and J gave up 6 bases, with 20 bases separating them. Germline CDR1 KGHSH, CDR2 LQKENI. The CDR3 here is CASSVIASGFEQYF. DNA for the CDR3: TGTGCCAGCAGTGTAATAGCTTCGGGATTCGAGCAGTACTTC.